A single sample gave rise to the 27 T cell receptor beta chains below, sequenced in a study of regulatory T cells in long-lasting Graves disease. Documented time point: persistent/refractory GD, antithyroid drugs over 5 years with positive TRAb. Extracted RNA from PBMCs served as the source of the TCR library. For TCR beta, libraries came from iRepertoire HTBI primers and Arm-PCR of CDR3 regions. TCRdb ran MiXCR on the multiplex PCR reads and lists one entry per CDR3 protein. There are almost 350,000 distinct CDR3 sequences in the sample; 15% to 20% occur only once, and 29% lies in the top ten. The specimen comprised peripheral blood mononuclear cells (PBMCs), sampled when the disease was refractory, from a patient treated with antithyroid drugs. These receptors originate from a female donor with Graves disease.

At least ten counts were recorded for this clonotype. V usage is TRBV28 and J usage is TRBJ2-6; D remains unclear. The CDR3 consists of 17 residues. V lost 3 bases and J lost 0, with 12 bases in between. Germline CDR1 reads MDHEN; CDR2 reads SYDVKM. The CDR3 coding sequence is TGTGCCAGCAGTTTCAGTCGCCTAAGCTCTGGGGCCAACGTCCTGACTTTC. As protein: CASSFSRLSSGANVLTF.

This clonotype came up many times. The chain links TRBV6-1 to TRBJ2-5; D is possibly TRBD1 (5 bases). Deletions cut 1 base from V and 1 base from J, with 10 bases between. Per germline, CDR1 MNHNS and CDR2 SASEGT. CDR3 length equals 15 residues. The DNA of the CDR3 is TGTGCCAGCAGTGAAGGTCAGGGCTCCCAAGAGACCCAGTACTTC. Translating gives CASSEGQGSQETQYF.

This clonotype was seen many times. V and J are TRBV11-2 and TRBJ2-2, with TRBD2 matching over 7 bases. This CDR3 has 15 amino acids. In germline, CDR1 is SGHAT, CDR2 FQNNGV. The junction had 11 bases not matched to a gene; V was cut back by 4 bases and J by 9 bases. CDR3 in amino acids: CASSSLAGPVRELFF. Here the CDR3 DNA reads TGTGCCAGCAGCTCCTTAGCGGGCCCAGTCAGGGAGCTGTTTTTT.

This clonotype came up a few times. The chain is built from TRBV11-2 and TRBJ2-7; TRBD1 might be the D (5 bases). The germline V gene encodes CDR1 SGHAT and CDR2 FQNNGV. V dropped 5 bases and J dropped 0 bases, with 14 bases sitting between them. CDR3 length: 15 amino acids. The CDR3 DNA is TGTGCCAGCAGCCCGTCGGACACGTCCTCCTACGAGCAGTACTTC. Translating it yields CASSPSDTSSYEQYF.

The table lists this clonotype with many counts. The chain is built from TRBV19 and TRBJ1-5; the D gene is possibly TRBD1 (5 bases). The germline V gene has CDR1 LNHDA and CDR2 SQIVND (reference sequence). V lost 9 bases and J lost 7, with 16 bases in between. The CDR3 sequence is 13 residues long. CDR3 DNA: TGTGCCAGCGAGTGGGGCCCAGAACAGCCCCAGCATTTT. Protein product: CASEWGPEQPQHF.

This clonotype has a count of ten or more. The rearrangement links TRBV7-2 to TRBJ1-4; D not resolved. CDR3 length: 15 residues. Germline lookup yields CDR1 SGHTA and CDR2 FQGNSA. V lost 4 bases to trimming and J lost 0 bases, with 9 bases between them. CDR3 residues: CASSSGYATNEKLFF. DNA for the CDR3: TGTGCCAGCAGCTCCGGTTATGCAACTAATGAAAAACTGTTTTTT.

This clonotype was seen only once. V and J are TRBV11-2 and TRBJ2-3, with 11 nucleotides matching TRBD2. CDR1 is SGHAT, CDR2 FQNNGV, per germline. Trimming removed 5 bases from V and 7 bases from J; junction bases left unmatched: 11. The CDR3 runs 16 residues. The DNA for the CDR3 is TGTGCCAGCAGCCCCCCCGGGACTAGCGGATCCTATACGCAGTATTTT. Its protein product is CASSPPGTSGSYTQYF.

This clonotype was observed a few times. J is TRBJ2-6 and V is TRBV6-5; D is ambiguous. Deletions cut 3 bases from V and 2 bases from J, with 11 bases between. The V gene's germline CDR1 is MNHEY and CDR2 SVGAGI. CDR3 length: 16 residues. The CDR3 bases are TGTGCCAGCAGTTATGACGGTTCCCCTGGGGCCAACGTCCTGACTTTC. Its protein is CASSYDGSPGANVLTF.

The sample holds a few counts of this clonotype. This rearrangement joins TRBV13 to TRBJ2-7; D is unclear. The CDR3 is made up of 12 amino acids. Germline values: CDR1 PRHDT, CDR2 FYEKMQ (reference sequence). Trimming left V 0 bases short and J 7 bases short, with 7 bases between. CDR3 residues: CASSLGLREQYF. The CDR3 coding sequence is TGTGCCAGCAGCTTAGGCCTCCGTGAGCAGTACTTC.

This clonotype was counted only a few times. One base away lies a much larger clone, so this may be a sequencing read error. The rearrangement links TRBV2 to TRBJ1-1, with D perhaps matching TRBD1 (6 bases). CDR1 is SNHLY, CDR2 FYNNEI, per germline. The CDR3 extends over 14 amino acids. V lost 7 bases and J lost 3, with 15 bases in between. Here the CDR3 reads CASTSDRMDTEAFF. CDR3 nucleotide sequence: TGTGCCAGCACCTCGGACAGAATGGACACTGAAGCTTTCTTT.

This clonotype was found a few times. The CDR3 bases are TGTGCCAGTAGGTATTGGGGTAACGACAACCAGCCCCAGCATTTT. Its protein is CASRYWGNDNQPQHF. The V call is TRBV19, the J call TRBJ1-5; no firm D call. CDR1 and CDR2 from the germline V gene are LNHDA and SQIVND (reference sequence). This CDR3 spans 15 amino acids. Trimming took 6 bases from V and 7 from J, leaving 19 bases between them. Variable domain in full (rest from reference TRBV19 and TRBJ1-5): DGGITQSPKYLFRKEGQNVTLSCEQNLNHDAMYWYRQDPGQGLRLIYYSQIVNDFQKGDIAEGYSVSREKKESFPLTVTSAQKNPTAFYLCASRYWGNDNQPQHFGDGTRLSIL.

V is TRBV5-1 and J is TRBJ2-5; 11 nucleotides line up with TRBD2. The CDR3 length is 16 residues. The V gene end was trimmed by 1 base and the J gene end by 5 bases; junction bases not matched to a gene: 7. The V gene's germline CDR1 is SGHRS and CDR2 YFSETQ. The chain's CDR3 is CASSLSLLAGVETQYF. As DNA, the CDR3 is TGCGCCAGCAGCTTGTCCCTACTAGCGGGAGTGGAGACCCAGTACTTC.

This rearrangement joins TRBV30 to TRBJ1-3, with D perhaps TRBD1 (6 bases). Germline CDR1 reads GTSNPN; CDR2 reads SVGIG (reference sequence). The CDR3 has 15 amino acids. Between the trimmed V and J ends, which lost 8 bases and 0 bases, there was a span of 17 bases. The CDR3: CAGGGQPPSGNTIYF. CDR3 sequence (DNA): TGTGCCGGGGGTGGACAGCCTCCCTCTGGAAACACCATATATTTT.

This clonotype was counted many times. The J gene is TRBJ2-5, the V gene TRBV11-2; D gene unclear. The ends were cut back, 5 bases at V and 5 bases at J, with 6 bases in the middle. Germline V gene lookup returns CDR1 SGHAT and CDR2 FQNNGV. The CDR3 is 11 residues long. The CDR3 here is CASSQSETQYF. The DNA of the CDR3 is TGTGCCAGCAGCCAGAGCGAGACCCAGTACTTC.

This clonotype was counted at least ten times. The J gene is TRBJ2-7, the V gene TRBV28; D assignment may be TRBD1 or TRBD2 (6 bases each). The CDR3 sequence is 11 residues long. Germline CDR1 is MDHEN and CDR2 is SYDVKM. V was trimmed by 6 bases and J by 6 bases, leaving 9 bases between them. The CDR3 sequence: CASSEGGEQYF. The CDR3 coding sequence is TGTGCCAGCAGCGAGGGGGGCGAGCAGTACTTC.

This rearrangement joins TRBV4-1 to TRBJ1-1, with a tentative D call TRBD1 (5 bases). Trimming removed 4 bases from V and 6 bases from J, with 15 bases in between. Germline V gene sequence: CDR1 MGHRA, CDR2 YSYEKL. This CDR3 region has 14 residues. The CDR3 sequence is CASSPRGVGSEAFF. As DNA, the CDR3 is TGCGCCAGCAGCCCGAGAGGGGTCGGTTCTGAAGCTTTCTTT.

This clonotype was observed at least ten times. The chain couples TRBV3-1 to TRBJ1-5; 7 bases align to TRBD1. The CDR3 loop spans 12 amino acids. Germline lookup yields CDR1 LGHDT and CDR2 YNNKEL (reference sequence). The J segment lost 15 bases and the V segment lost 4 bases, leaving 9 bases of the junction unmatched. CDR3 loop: CASSLRQGRVHF. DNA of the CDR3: TGTGCCAGCAGCCTTAGACAGGGTAGAGTGCATTTT.

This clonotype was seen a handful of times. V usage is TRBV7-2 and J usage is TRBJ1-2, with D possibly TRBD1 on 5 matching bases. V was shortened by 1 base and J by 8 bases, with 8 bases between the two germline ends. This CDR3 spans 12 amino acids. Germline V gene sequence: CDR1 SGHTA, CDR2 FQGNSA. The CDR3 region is CASSLVGAGYTF. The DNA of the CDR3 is TGTGCCAGCAGCTTAGTAGGGGCCGGCTACACCTTC.

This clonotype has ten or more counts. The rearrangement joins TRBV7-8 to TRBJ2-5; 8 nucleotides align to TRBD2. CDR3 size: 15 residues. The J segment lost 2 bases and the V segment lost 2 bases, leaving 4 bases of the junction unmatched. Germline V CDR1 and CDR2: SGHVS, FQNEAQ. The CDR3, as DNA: TGTGCCAGCAGCTTATTCAGCGGGGGACAAGAGACCCAGTACTTC. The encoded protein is CASSLFSGGQETQYF.

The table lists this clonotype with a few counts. The CDR3 DNA reads as TGTGCCAGCAGCCACCCTAGCGGGAGAGATTTTTGGGAATACTTC. Translation: CASSHPSGRDFWEYF. The chain recombines TRBV6-1 with TRBJ2-7; 10 bases match TRBD2. Germline CDR1 and CDR2: MNHNS and SASEGT. J was trimmed by 13 bases and V by 6 bases; bases with no gene match: 18. CDR3 length equals 15 residues.

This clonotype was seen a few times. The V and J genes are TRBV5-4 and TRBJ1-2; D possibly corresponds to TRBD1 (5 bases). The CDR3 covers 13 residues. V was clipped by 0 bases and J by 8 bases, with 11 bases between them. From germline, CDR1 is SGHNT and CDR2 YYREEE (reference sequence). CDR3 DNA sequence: TGTGCCAGCAGCTTGGAAGAGGGGCGAGGCTACACCTTC. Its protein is CASSLEEGRGYTF.

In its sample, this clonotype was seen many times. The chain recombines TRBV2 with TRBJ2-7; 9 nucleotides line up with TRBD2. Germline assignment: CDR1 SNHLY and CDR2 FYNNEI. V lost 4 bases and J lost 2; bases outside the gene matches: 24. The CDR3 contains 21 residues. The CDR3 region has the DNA TGTGCCAGCAGTGCGTCTTATTTACGCGGGAGGGCCTCCTGGCCCACCTACGAGCAGTACTTC. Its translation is CASSASYLRGRASWPTYEQYF.

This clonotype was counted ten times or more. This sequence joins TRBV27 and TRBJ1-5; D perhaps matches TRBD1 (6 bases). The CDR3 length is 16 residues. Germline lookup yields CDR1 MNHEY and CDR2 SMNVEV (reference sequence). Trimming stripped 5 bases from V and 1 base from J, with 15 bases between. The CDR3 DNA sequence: TGTGCCAGCAGTCCGCTATGGGGGGCAAGCAATCAGCCCCAGCATTTT. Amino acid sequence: CASSPLWGASNQPQHF.

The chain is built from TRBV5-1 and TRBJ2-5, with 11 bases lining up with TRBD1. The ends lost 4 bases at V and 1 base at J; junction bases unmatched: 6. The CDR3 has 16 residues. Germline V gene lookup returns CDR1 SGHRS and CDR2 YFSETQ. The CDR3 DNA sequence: TGCGCCAGCAGCAAAGGGACAGGGGGAACCCAAGAGACCCAGTACTTC. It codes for CASSKGTGGTQETQYF. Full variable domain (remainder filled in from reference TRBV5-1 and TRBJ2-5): KAGVTQTPRYLIKTRGQQVTLSCSPISGHRSVSWYQQTPGQGLQFLFEYFSETQRNKGNFPGRFSGRQFSNSRSEMNVSTLELGDSALYLCASSKGTGGTQETQYFGPGTRLLVL.

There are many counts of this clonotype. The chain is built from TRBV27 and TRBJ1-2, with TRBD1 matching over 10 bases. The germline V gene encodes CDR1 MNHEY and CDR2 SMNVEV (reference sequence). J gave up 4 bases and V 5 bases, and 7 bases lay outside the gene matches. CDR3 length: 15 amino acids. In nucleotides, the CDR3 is TGTGCCAGCAGTGACCGGGACAGGGGTCTCTATGGCTACACCTTC. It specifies CASSDRDRGLYGYTF.

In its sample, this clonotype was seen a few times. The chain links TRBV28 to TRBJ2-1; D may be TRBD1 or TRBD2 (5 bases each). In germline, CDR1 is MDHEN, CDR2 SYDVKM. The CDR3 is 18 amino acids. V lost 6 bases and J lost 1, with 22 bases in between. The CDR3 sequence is CASSHPGLSKGSYNEQFF. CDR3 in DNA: TGTGCCAGCAGCCATCCGGGGCTCTCTAAAGGGTCCTACAATGAGCAGTTCTTC.

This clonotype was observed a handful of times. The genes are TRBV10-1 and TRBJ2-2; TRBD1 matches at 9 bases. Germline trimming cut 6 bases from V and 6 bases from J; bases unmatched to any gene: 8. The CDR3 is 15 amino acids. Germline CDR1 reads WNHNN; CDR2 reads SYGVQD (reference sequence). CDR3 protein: CASSTDRGVAGELFF. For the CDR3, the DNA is TGCGCCAGCAGCACGGACAGGGGAGTAGCCGGGGAGCTGTTTTTT.